The 8 T cell receptor beta chains reported below all come from one sample, sequenced in a study of neurological immune-mediated disorders. Each CDR3 protein is one row after TCRdb ran MiXCR on the 5' RACE reads. Among just over 50,000 distinct CDR3 sequences listed, about 3.5% were seen once. The specimen sequenced was PBMCs. Receptors were obtained from a man aged 40-55 years with multiple sclerosis.

This clonotype was seen ten or more times. The chain employs TRBV7-2 and TRBJ2-1; 7 bases fit TRBD2. The CDR3 consists of 14 residues. The germline V gene has CDR1 SGHTA and CDR2 FQGNSA. Losses at the gene ends were 7 bases for V and 7 bases for J; bases not matched to a gene: 10. CDR3 bases: TGTGCCAGCACCCGACCCCCAGCGGGGAATGAGCAGTTCTTC. Protein product: CASTRPPAGNEQFF.

This clonotype has a count of ten or more. One junction end disagrees with the germline gene, perhaps due to a read error. This sequence joins TRBV6-5 and TRBJ1-6, with D maybe TRBD1 (5 bases). The CDR3 has 17 amino acids. Germline V gives CDR1 MNHEY, CDR2 SVGAGI. CDR3 DNA: TGTGCCAGCAGTTACAGCGGGGGGGACTCCTATAATTCACCCCTCAACTTT. It translates to CASSYSGGDSYNSPLNF.

This clonotype occurred many times. V and J are TRBV20-1 and TRBJ2-5, with D possibly being TRBD1 (5 bases). This CDR3 has 11 residues. Germline V gene lookup returns CDR1 DFQATT and CDR2 SNEGSKA (reference sequence). V was clipped by 1 base and J by 14 bases, with 14 bases between them. The CDR3 region is CSARVGVVGYF. CDR3 in DNA: TGCAGTGCTAGAGTAGGGGTCGTGGGTTACTTC.

The rearrangement joins TRBV3-1 to TRBJ2-3, with 7 bases matching TRBD2. The CDR3 runs to 16 residues. The J segment lost 2 bases and the V segment lost 1 base, leaving 6 bases of the junction unmatched. In germline, CDR1 is LGHDT, CDR2 YNNKEL (reference sequence). The CDR3 loop is CASSQGPGGITDTQYF. The DNA for the CDR3 is TGTGCCAGCAGCCAAGGCCCGGGGGGTATCACAGATACGCAGTATTTT.

This clonotype has only a few counts. V gene TRBV29-1 combines with J gene TRBJ1-5; D remains unclear. This CDR3 comprises 12 residues. Trimming cost V 4 bases and J 7 bases, with 11 bases left between them. From germline, CDR1 is SQVTM and CDR2 ANQGSEA. The CDR3 nucleotides read TGCAGCGTTGGAGATTTCGGACAGCCCCAGCATTTT. Protein product: CSVGDFGQPQHF.

This clonotype is hyperexpanded in the sample. V usage is TRBV12-3 or TRBV12-4 and J usage is TRBJ2-2; D remains unclear. V was cut by 4 bases and J by 3 bases, with 3 bases left in between. The CDR3 is 12 residues long. This CDR3 reads CASSYDTGELFF. CDR3 coding DNA: TGTGCCAGCAGTTACGACACCGGGGAGCTGTTTTTT.

This clonotype has at least ten counts. The gene calls are TRBV30 and TRBJ1-5; no firm D call. Germline V gives CDR1 GTSNPN, CDR2 SVGIG (reference sequence). This CDR3 spans 13 amino acids. V was clipped by 0 bases and J by 5 bases, with 8 bases between them. CDR3 coding DNA: TGTGCCTGGAGTGTACGGGGAGATCAGCCCCAGCATTTT. Translated: CAWSVRGDQPQHF.

The table lists this clonotype with many counts. The chain joins TRBV7-2 to TRBJ2-1; D is unclear. Germline CDR1 reads SGHTA; CDR2 reads FQGNSA. The CDR3 contains 13 residues. The V end was cut by 1 base, the J end by 7 bases, with 8 bases between. CDR3 in DNA: TGTGCCAGCAGCTTAGTGGGGTGGAATGAGCAGTTCTTC. Protein sequence: CASSLVGWNEQFF.